This T cell receptor beta chain is drawn from a study of neurological immune-mediated disorders. Source material was 2 million unsorted PBMCs, stored at -80 °C in RNAlater. TCRdb re-called the 5' RACE reads through MiXCR, storing one row per CDR3 protein. Counted here are about 120,000 distinct CDR3 sequences, roughly 3.2% occurring once; the ten biggest clones make up over 1%. This clonotype was recorded many times. What it binds is not known. Points from the study as a whole: There were no CDR3 amino acid sequences shared by expanded clones across subjects, a result suggesting private repertoires in all groups. HTLV-1-associated myelopathy led in TCR clonal expansion, while multiple sclerosis ranked lowest, below healthy controls.

This clonotype was sampled from a woman between 25 and 40 years old with multiple sclerosis. Sequences were obtained from PBMCs.

CDR3 sequence (DNA): TGCAGTGCAGCCAAGGGGGCAGGGAACACTGAAGCTTTCTTT. This gives the protein CSAAKGAGNTEAFF. The J gene is TRBJ1-1, the V gene TRBV20-1; 7 positions match TRBD1. The CDR3 runs 14 residues. Germline CDR1 DFQATT, CDR2 SNEGSKA (reference sequence). V was pared by 6 bases and J by 1 base, with 8 bases of the junction left unmatched.